This T cell receptor (beta chain) comes out of a study of T cells in tumors after PD-1 blockade. The junction had 4 bases not matched to a gene; V was cut back by 6 bases and J by 4 bases. Germline values: CDR1 MNHEY, CDR2 SMNVEV (reference sequence). The CDR3 has 13 amino acids. Produced via immunoSEQ multiplex PCR; TCRdb's table is partial and in-frame only. The table shows about 63,000 clones, with under 80% occurring only once. Notes on the study in general: Blood contained 35% to 50% of the tumor's TCR clonotypes.

Comment on this clone: Its antigen remains unknown.

This receptor was obtained from a human donor with basal cell carcinoma. J is TRBJ1-2 and V is TRBV27; 8 bases agree with TRBD1. Sequencing used PBMCs, obtained after anti-PD-1 treatment. CDR3 sequence: CASRPGTGYGYTF. The DNA of the CDR3 is TGTGCCAGCAGACCCGGGACAGGCTATGGCTACACCTTC.